These 15 T cell receptor beta chains were all obtained from the same sample, sequenced in a study of T cell responses to AZD1222 COVID-19 vaccine. Here immunoSEQ multiplex PCR was the method, and the copy in TCRdb shows in-frame clones only, minus some. The sample shows around 130,000 clones, 85% to 95% of them seen only once. Sequenced here: peripheral blood, sampled on day 0 of AZD1222 vaccination. These receptors all come from an adult in good health.

This sequence joins TRBV7-2 and TRBJ2-7; 8 nucleotides line up with TRBD1. J was trimmed by 0 bases and V by 7 bases; bases with no gene match: 8. This CDR3 contains 15 residues. Germline loops: CDR1 SGHTA, CDR2 FQGNSA. This CDR3 reads CASTPGQGYSYEQYF. The DNA for the CDR3 is TGTGCCAGCACTCCCGGACAGGGATACTCCTACGAGCAGTACTTC.

The chain has TRBV2 and TRBJ1-5, with D unresolved. The CDR3 extends over 15 amino acids. Germline V gene lookup returns CDR1 SNHLY and CDR2 FYNNEI. The V and J ends lost 3 bases and 3 bases respectively, with 12 bases between them. CDR3 nucleotides: TGTGCCAGCAGTGAGAACAACGGGGTCAATCAGCCCCAGCATTTT. This translates into CASSENNGVNQPQHF.

This chain uses TRBV2 with TRBJ2-5, with 10 bases lining up with TRBD2. Germline values: CDR1 SNHLY, CDR2 FYNNEI. V trimming: 11 bases; J trimming: 3 bases; junction bases outside the gene matches: 12. The CDR3 sequence is 15 residues long. The CDR3 reads CAGLDLAGAKETQYF. The CDR3 region has the DNA TGTGCCGGCCTAGACCTAGCGGGGGCAAAAGAGACCCAGTACTTC.

This clone appeared once. V is TRBV11-3 and J is TRBJ2-1, with 8 bases that match TRBD2. The germline CDR1 and CDR2 sequences are SGHNT and YENEEA. The length of the CDR3 is 14 residues. Germline trimming cut 6 bases from V and 5 bases from J; bases unmatched to any gene: 6. CDR3 in amino acids: CASRSGSWDNEQFF. As DNA, the CDR3 is TGTGCCAGCAGGAGCGGGAGTTGGGACAATGAGCAGTTCTTC.

V is TRBV30 and J is TRBJ1-5, with 10 bases matching TRBD1. Germline V CDR1 and CDR2: GTSNPN, SVGIG (reference sequence). The CDR3 extends over 15 amino acids. The V segment lost 0 bases and the J segment 7 bases; nucleotides outside the gene matches: 6. The CDR3 reads CAWSVGTGAGQPQHF. CDR3 sequence (DNA): TGTGCCTGGAGTGTAGGGACAGGGGCTGGGCAGCCCCAGCATTTT.

The chain combines TRBV5-4 with TRBJ1-5; D possibly corresponds to TRBD1 (5 bases). CDR3 length equals 15 residues. CDR1 and CDR2 from the germline V gene are SGHNT and YYREEE (reference sequence). DNA for the CDR3: TGTCGCCGCAGACATAGAAGGGGTAGCAATCAGCCCCAGCATTTT. It codes for CRRRHRRGSNQPQHF.

The rearrangement uses TRBV5-1 and TRBJ2-7; D unclear. The V gene's germline CDR1 is SGHRS and CDR2 YFSETQ. The CDR3 is 12 amino acids. V was trimmed by 4 bases and J by 4 bases, leaving 9 bases between them. In DNA form, the CDR3 reads TGCGCCAGCAGCCTGGACCAGTACGAGCAGTACTTC. Translating it yields CASSLDQYEQYF.

The chain has TRBV4-1 and TRBJ1-1, with D possibly being TRBD1 (5 bases). V dropped 0 bases and J dropped 3 bases, with 14 bases sitting between them. The CDR3 has 16 residues. CDR1 is MGHRA, CDR2 YSYEKL, per germline. The CDR3 bases are TGCGCCAGCAGCCAAGATCGCGCAGGGCTGGACACTGAAGCTTTCTTT. Translating gives CASSQDRAGLDTEAFF.

V gene TRBV4-1 combines with J gene TRBJ2-2; the D gene is possibly TRBD2 (6 bases). With 0 bases removed from V and 6 bases from J, the gap between germline ends came to 17 bases. The CDR3 contains 17 residues. Germline V CDR1 and CDR2: MGHRA, YSYEKL. The CDR3 DNA reads as TGCGCCAGCAGCCAAGATCAGGCGGGAACCCTGGCCGGGGAGCTGTTTTTT. Its protein is CASSQDQAGTLAGELFF.

In this sample, this clone turned up a few times. This chain links TRBV7-9 with TRBJ2-1; the match to TRBD1 covers 8 bases. Germline CDR1 and CDR2: SEHNR and FQNEAQ (reference sequence). Germline trimming cut 4 bases from V and 5 bases from J; bases unmatched to any gene: 4. The CDR3 covers 14 residues. CDR3 DNA: TGTGCCAGCAGCTCCAGGGGGCGGGACAATGAGCAGTTCTTC. Its protein product is CASSSRGRDNEQFF.

This chain joins TRBV4-1 and TRBJ1-2; D might be TRBD1 (5 bases). The CDR3 has 14 amino acids. V lost 1 base to trimming and J lost 4 bases, with 10 bases between them. Germline V gene lookup returns CDR1 MGHRA and CDR2 YSYEKL. The CDR3 coding sequence is TGCGCCAGCAGCCAAGGGTCGGGGGGCTATGGCTACACCTTC. This translates into CASSQGSGGYGYTF.

The chain links TRBV5-4 to TRBJ2-4; possible D gene TRBD1, 5 bases. Trimming cost V 2 bases and J 8 bases, with 8 bases left between them. The CDR3 is made up of 12 amino acids. The germline CDR1 and CDR2 sequences are SGHNT and YYREEE (reference sequence). The DNA of the CDR3 is TGTGCCAGCAGCTTTAAAGGGGACATTCAGTACTTC. Encoded protein: CASSFKGDIQYF.

The chain is built from TRBV29-1 and TRBJ2-3, with D unresolved. The germline V and J ends were trimmed by 0 bases and 0 bases, with 10 bases remaining between them. The CDR3 spans 15 residues. Germline V CDR1 and CDR2: SQVTM, ANQGSEA. CDR3 sequence: CSVEDSTSSTDTQYF. Written as DNA, the CDR3 is TGCAGCGTTGAAGATTCGACGTCTAGCACAGATACGCAGTATTTT.

The chain carries TRBV12-5 and TRBJ2-5; D is perhaps TRBD1 or TRBD2 (5 bases each). Germline loops: CDR1 LGHNT, CDR2 FRNRAP. CDR3 length equals 14 residues. The ends were cut back, 6 bases at V and 4 bases at J, with 15 bases in the middle. Here the CDR3 reads CASGNSGTAETQYF. In DNA form, the CDR3 reads TGTGCTAGTGGGAACTCGGGGACGGCAGAGACCCAGTACTTC.

This chain connects TRBV4-3 to TRBJ1-3; no reliable D call. This CDR3 contains 18 residues. CDR1 and CDR2 (germline): LGHNA, YSLEER. V lost 1 base and J lost 4, with 20 bases in between. CDR3 loop: CASSQASLNQVGGNTIYF. As DNA, the CDR3 is TGCGCCAGCAGCCAAGCCAGTCTGAACCAGGTGGGGGGAAACACCATATATTTT.